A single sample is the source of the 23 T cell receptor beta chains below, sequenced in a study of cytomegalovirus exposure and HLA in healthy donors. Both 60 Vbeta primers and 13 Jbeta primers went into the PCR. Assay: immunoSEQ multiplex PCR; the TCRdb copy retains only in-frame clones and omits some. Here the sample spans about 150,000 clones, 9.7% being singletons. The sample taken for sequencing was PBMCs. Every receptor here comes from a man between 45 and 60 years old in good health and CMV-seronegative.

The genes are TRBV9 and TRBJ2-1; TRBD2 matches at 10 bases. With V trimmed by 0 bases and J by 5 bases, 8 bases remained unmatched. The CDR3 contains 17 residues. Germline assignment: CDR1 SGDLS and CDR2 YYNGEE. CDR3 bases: TGTGCCAGCAGCGTAGTAGGTAGCGGGGGGCTCCACAATGAGCAGTTCTTC. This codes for CASSVVGSGGLHNEQFF. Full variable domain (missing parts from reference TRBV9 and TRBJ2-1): DSGVTQTPKHLITATGQRVTLRCSPRSGDLSVYWYQQSLDQGLQFLIQYYNGEERAKGNILERFSAQQFPDLHSELNLSSLELGDSALYFCASSVVGSGGLHNEQFFGPGTRLTVL.

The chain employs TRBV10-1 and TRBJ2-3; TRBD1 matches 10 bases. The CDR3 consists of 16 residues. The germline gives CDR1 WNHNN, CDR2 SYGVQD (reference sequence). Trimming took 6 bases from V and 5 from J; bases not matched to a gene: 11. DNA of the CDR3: TGCGCCAGCAGCGTAGCCGGGACAGGGGCTGTAGATACGCAGTATTTT. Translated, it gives CASSVAGTGAVDTQYF.

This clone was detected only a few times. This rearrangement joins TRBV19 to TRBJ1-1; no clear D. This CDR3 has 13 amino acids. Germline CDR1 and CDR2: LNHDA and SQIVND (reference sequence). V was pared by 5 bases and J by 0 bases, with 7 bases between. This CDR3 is CASSVQVNTEAFF. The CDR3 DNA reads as TGTGCCAGTAGTGTCCAGGTGAACACTGAAGCTTTCTTT.

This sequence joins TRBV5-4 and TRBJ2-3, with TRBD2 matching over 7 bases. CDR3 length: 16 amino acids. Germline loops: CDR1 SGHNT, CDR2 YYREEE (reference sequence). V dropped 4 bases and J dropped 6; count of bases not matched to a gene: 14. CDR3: CASSPGGLPVVDTQYF. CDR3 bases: TGTGCCAGCAGCCCGGGGGGACTTCCCGTTGTTGATACGCAGTATTTT.

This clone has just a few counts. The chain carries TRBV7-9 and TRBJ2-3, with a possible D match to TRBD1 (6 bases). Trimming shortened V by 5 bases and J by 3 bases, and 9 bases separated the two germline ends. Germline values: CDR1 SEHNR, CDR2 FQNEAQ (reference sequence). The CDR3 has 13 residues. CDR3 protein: CASSMQGTDTQYF. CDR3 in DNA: TGTGCCAGCAGCATGCAGGGGACAGATACGCAGTATTTT. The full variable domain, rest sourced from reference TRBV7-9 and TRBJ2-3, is DTGVSQNPRHKITKRGQNVTFRCDPISEHNRLYWYRQTLGQGPEFLTYFQNEAQLEKSRLLSDRFSAERPKGSFSTLEIQRTEQGDSAMYLCASSMQGTDTQYFGPGTRLTVL.

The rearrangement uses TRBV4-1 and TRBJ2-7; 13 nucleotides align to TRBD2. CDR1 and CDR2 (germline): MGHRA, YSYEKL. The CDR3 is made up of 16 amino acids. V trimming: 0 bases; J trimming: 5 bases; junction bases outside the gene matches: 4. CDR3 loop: CASSQDRGLAGHEQYF. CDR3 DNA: TGCGCCAGCAGCCAAGATAGGGGACTAGCGGGACACGAGCAGTACTTC.

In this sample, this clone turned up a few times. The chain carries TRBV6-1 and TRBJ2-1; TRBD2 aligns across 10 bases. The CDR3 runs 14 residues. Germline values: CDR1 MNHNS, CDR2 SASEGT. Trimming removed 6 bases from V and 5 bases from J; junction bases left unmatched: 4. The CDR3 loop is CASSLAGVNNEQFF. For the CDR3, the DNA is TGTGCCAGCAGCCTAGCGGGAGTAAACAATGAGCAGTTCTTC.

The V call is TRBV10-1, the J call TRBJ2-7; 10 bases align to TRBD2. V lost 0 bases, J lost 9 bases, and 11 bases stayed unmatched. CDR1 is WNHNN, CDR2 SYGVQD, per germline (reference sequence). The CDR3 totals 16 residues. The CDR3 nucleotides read TGCGCCAGCAGTGAGTCGAGGGCTAGCGGGAGTACGTGGCAGTACTTC. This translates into CASSESRASGSTWQYF.

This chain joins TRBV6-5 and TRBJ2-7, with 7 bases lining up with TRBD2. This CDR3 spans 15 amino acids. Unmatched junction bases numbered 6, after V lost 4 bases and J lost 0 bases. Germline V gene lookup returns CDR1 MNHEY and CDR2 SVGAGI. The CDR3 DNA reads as TGTGCCAGCAGTTCCCTCAGCGGGGACTCCTACGAGCAGTACTTC. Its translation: CASSSLSGDSYEQYF.

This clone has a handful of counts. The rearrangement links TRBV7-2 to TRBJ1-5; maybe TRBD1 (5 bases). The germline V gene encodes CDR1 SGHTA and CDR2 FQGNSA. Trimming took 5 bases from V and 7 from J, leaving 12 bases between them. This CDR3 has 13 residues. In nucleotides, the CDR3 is TGTGCCAGCAGCGCAGGGATGGTCCAGCCCCAGCATTTT. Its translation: CASSAGMVQPQHF.

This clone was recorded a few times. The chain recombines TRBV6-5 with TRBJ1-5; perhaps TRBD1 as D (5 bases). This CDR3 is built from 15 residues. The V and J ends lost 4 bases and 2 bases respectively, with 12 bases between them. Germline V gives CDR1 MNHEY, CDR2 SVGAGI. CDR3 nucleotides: TGTGCCAGCAGTTCCGCGGGGGGGGGCAATCAGCCCCAGCATTTT. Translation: CASSSAGGGNQPQHF.

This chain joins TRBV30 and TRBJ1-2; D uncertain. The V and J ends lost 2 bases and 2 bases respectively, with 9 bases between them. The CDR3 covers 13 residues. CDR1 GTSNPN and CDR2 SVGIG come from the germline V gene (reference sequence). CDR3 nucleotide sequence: TGTGCCTGGAGTACAAACGGGAACTATGGCTACACCTTC. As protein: CAWSTNGNYGYTF.

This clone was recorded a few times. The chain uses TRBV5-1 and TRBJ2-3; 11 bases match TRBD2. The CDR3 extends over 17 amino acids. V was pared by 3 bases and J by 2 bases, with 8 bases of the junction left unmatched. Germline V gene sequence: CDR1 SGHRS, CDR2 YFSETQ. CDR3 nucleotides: TGCGCCAGCAGCTCTAGCTCTAGCGGGAGGACCACAGATACGCAGTATTTT. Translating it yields CASSSSSSGRTTDTQYF.

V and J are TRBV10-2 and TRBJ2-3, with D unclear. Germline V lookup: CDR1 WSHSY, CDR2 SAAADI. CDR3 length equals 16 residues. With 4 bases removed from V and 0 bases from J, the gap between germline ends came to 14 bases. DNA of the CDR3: TGCGCCAGCAGTGGTAGCTCTCGTGCTAGCACAGATACGCAGTATTTT. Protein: CASSGSSRASTDTQYF.

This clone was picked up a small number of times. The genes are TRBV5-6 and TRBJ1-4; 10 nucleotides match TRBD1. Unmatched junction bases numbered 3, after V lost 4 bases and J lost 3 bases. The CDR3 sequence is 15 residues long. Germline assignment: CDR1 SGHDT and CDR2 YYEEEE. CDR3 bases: TGTGCCAGCAGCGTAGGACAGGGGGCTAATGAAAAACTGTTTTTT. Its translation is CASSVGQGANEKLFF.

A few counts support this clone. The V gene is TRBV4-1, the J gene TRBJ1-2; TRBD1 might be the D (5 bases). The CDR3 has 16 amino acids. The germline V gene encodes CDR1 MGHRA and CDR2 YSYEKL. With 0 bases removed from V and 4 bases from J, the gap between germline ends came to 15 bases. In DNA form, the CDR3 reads TGCGCCAGCAGCCAAGATAGAGGACGGAGGGGCTATGGCTACACCTTC. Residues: CASSQDRGRRGYGYTF.

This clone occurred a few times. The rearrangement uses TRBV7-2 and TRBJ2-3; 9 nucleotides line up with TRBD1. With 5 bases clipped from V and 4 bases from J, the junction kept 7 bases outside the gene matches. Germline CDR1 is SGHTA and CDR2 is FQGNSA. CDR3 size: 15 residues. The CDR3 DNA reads TGTGCCAGCAGCGACGACAGGGGGGCCCCAGATACGCAGTATTTT. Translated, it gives CASSDDRGAPDTQYF.

The CDR3 loop is CASRGGGGPRTGELFF. Written as DNA, the CDR3 is TGTGCCAGCAGGGGAGGGGGAGGGCCACGAACCGGGGAGCTGTTTTTT. The chain couples TRBV2 to TRBJ2-2, with a possible D match to TRBD2 (7 bases). This CDR3 comprises 16 residues. Germline-derived CDR1 and CDR2 are SNHLY and FYNNEI. V was cut by 6 bases and J by 5 bases, with 19 bases left in between.

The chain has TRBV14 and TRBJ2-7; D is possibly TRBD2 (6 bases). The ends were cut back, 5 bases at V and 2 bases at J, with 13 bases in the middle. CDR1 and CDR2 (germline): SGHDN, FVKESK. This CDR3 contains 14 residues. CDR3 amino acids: CASSAGLRTYEQYF. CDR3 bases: TGTGCCAGCAGCGCGGGACTCCGGACCTACGAGCAGTACTTC.

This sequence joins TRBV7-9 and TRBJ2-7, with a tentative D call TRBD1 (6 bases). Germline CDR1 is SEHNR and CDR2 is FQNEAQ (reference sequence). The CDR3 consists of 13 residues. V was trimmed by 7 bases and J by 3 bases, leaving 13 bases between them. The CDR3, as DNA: TGTGCCAGCACCGATGGACAGCTCTACGAGCAGTACTTC. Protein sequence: CASTDGQLYEQYF.

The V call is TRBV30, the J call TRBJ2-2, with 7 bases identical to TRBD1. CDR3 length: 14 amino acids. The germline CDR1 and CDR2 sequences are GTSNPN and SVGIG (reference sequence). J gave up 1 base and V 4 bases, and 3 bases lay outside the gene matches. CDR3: CAWKTGMNTGELFF. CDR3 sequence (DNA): TGTGCCTGGAAGACAGGGATGAACACCGGGGAGCTGTTTTTT.

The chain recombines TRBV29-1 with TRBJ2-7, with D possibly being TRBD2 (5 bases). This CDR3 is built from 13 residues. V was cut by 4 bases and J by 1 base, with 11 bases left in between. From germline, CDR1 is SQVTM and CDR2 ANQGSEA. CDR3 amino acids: CSVGSRDSYEQYF. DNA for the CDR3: TGCAGCGTTGGATCCCGGGATTCCTACGAGCAGTACTTC.

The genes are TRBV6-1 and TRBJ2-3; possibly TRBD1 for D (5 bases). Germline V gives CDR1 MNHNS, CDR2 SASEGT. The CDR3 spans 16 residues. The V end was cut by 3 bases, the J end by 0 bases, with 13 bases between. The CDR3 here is CASSESARVSTDTQYF. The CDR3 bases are TGTGCCAGCAGTGAGTCCGCCAGGGTGAGCACAGATACGCAGTATTTT.